The rows below give T cell receptor beta chains drawn from one sample of a study of OX40 agonist ivuxolimab in advanced cancers. Profiling relied on immunoSEQ multiplex PCR, and the TCRdb table lists in-frame clones only, not all of them. The sample gives more than 65,000 clones, around four fifths of which show up once; approximately 25% is in the top ten. The sample was CD4+ or CD8+ T cells sorted from blood, taken in a trial of the OX40 agonist ivuxolimab. These receptors originate from an adult with an advanced solid tumor such as melanoma, head and neck, liver or kidney cancer. The CDR3 runs from the conserved cysteine through the conserved F or W. Part of the rows lack a size; the others show once, few, many or a class for expanded clones.

TRBV27 14 - CASSLFMGHYGYTF
TRBV2 15 - CATIGGGRVTNEQFF
TRBV6-5 14 - CASSWGKNTGELFF
TRBV18 14 once CASSPRGTLDEQYF
TRBV19 11 - CASSINTEAFF
TRBV27 16 once CASSLGGGRMNTEAFF
TRBV5-4 13 - CASSLALLTEAFF
TRBV15 15 - CATSTYAEEVQPQHF
TRBV4-1 16 - CASSPTGTGAVDTQYF
TRBV6-1 15 few CASSEVRTGTDTQYF
TRBV30 15 - CARSSSRARGDTQYF
TRBV19 15 - CASSIPEAAYQPQHF